This TCR beta chain was observed in a study of T cells in Graves' hyperthyroidism and ophthalmopathy. Study-level background: Any treatment followed the collection of peripheral blood at initial diagnosis. Broader study findings: A median about 7 months before onset, the model predicted ophthalmopathy.

Regarding this clonotype: What it recognizes is unknown.

Hyperthyroidism patients were newly diagnosed, had disease duration under 2 months, and were aged 18 to 65 years. Blood was obtained at the first hyperthyroidism diagnosis, which preceded any ophthalmopathy symptoms. The CDR3 regions of TCR beta were amplified from RNA transcripts. HTBI primers were the set used in a first-round RT-PCR of the TCR CDR3. TCRdb reanalysed the multiplex PCR reads using MiXCR and keeps one entry per CDR3 protein. The data show around 250,000 distinct CDR3 sequences, roughly 15% seen once. The sample was blood. The TCR comes from a woman in her forties with Graves' hyperthyroidism that later progressed to Graves' ophthalmopathy.

As DNA, the CDR3 is TGTGCCAGCAGTTTATCGGGACGGTACTACGAGCAGTACTTC. Translation gives CASSLSGRYYEQYF. The chain joins TRBV27 to TRBJ2-7; D tentatively fits TRBD1 or TRBD2 (5 bases each). V was trimmed by 0 bases and J by 3 bases, leaving 9 bases between them. The CDR3 is made up of 14 amino acids. Germline lookup yields CDR1 MNHEY and CDR2 SMNVEV (reference sequence).